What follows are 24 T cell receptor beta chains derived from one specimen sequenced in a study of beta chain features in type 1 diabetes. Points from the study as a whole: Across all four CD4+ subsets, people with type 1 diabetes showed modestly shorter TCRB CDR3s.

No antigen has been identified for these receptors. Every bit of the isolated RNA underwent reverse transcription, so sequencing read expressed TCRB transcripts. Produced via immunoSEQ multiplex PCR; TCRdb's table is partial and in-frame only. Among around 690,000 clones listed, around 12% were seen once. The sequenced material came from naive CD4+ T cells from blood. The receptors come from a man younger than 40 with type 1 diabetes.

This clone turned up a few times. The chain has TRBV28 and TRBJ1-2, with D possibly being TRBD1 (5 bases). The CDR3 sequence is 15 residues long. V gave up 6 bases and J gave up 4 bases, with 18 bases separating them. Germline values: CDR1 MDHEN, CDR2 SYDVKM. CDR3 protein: CASSPASDSLYGYTF. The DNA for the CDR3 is TGTGCCAGCAGCCCTGCTTCCGACAGCCTCTATGGCTACACCTTC.

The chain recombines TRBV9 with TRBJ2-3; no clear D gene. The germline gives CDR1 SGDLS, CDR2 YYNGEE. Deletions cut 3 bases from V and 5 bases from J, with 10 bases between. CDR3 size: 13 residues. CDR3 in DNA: TGTGCCAGCAGCGCGAGCCCCCAAGATACGCAGTATTTT. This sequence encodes CASSASPQDTQYF.

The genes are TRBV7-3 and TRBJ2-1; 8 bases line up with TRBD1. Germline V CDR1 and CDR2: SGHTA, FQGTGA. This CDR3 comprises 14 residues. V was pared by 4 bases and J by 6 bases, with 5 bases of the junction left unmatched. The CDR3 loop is CASSYATGANEQFF. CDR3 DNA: TGTGCCAGCAGCTACGCGACAGGGGCCAATGAGCAGTTCTTC.

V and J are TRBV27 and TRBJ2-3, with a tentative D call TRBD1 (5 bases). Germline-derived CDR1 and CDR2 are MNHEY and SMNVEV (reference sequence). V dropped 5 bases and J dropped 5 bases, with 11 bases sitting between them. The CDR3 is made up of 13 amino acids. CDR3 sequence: CASSQDRLDTQYF. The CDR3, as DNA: TGTGCCAGCAGTCAAGACAGATTAGATACGCAGTATTTT.

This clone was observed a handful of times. The CDR3 bases are TGTGCCAGCAGCATCGGAGACACCGGGGAGCTGTTTTTT. Translation gives CASSIGDTGELFF. V is TRBV11-1 and J is TRBJ2-2; D remains unclear. Per the germline V gene, CDR1 is SGHAT and CDR2 is FQDESV (reference sequence). The V gene lost 5 bases and the J gene lost 3 bases, with 7 bases spanning the gap. The CDR3 spans 13 residues.

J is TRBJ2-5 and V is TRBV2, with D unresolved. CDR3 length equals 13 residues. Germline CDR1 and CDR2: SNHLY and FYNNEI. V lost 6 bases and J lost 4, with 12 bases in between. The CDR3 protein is CASSGGGVETQYF. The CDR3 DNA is TGTGCCAGCAGCGGCGGTGGGGTAGAGACCCAGTACTTC.

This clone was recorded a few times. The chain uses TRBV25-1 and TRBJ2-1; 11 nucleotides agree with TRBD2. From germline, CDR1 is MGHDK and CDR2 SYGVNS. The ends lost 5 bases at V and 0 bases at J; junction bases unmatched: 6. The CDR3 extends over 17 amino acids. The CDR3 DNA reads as TGTGCCAGCAGTAAACTAGCGGGGGCCGTCTCCTACAATGAGCAGTTCTTC. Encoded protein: CASSKLAGAVSYNEQFF.

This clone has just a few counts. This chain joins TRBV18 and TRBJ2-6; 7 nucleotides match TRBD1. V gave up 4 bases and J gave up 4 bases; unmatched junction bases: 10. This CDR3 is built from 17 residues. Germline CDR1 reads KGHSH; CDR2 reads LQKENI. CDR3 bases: TGTGCCAGCTCACTGGGACAGCCGCCGGCAGGGGCCAACGTCCTGACTTTC. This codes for CASSLGQPPAGANVLTF.

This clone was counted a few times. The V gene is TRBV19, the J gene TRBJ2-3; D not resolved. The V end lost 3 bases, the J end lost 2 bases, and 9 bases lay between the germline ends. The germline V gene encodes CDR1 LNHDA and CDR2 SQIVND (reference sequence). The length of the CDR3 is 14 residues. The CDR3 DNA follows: TGTGCCAGTAGTATCGGCGGATACACAGATACGCAGTATTTT. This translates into CASSIGGYTDTQYF.

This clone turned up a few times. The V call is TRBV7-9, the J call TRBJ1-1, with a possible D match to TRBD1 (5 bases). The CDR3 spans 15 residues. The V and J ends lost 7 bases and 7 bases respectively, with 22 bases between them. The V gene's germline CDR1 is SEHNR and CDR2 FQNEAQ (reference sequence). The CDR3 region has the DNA TGTGCCAGCACCATACCACTGGGGCGGAGTGTTGAAGCTTTCTTT. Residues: CASTIPLGRSVEAFF.

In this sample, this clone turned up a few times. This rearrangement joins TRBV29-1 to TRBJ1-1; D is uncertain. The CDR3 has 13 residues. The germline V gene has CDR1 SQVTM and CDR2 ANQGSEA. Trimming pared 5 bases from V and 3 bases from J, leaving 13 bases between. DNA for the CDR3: TGCAGCGTTAAGGGCAGGCAACACACTGAAGCTTTCTTT. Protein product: CSVKGRQHTEAFF.

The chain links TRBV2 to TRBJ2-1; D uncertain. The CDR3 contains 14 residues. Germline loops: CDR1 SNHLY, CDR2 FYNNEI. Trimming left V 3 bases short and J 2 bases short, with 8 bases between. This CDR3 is CASSEMLPYNEQFF. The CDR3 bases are TGTGCCAGCAGTGAGATGTTACCCTACAATGAGCAGTTCTTC. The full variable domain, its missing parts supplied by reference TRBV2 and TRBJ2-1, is EPEVTQTPSHQVTQMGQEVILRCVPISNHLYFYWYRQILGQKVEFLVSFYNNEISEKSEIFDDQFSVERPDGSNFTLKIRSTKLEDSAMYFCASSEMLPYNEQFFGPGTRLTVL.

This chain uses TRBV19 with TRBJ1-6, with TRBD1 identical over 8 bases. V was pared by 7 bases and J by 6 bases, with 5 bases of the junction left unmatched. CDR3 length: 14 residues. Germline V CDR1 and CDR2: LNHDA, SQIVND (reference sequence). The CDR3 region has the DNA TGTGCCAGTACGCCCAGGGGGCCTAATTCACCCCTCCACTTT. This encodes CASTPRGPNSPLHF.

This CDR3 reads CAWSKASGGAFKETQYF. The CDR3 region has the DNA TGTGCCTGGAGTAAGGCTAGCGGGGGCGCGTTTAAAGAGACCCAGTACTTC. The rearrangement joins TRBV30 to TRBJ2-5; TRBD2 matches 10 bases. J lost 3 bases, V lost 2 bases, and 12 bases had no gene match. Germline V gives CDR1 GTSNPN, CDR2 SVGIG (reference sequence). The CDR3 covers 17 residues.

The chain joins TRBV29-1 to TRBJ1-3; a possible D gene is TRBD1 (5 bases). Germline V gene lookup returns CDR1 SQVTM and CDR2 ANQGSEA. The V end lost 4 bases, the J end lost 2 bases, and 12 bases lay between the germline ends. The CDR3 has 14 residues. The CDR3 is CSVVQGFAGNTIYF. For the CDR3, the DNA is TGCAGCGTTGTCCAGGGTTTCGCTGGAAACACCATATATTTT.

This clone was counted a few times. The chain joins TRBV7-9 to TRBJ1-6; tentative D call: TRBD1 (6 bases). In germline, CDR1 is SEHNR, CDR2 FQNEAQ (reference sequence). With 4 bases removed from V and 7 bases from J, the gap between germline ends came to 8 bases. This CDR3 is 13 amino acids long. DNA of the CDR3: TGTGCCAGCAGCTCAGGGGAGAATTCACCCCTCCACTTT. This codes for CASSSGENSPLHF.

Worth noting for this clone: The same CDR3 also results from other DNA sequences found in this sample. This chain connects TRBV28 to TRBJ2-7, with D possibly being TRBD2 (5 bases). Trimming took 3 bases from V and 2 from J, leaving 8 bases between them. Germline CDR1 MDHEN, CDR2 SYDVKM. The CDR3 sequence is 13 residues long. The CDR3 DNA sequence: TGTGCCAGCAGTTTGCCCGGGACCTACGAGCAGTACTTC. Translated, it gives CASSLPGTYEQYF.

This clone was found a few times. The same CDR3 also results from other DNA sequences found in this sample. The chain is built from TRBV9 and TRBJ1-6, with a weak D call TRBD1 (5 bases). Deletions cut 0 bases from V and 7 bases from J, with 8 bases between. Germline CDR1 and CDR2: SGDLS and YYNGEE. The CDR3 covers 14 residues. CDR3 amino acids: CASSVATGNSPLHF. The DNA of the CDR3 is TGTGCCAGCAGCGTAGCTACAGGAAATTCACCCCTCCACTTT.

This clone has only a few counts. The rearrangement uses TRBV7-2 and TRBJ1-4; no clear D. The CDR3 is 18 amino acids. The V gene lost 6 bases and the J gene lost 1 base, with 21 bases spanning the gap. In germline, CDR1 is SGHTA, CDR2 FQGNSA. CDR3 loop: CASSNEAQRSVTNEKLFF. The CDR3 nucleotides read TGTGCCAGCAGTAATGAGGCGCAGAGGTCGGTAACTAATGAAAAACTGTTTTTT.

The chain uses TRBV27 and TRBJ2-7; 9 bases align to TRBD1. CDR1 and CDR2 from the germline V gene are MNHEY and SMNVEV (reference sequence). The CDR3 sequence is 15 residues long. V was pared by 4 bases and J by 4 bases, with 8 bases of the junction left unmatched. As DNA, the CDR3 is TGTGCCAGCAGTTATAACAGGGGGCGCGGGTACGAGCAGTACTTC. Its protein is CASSYNRGRGYEQYF.

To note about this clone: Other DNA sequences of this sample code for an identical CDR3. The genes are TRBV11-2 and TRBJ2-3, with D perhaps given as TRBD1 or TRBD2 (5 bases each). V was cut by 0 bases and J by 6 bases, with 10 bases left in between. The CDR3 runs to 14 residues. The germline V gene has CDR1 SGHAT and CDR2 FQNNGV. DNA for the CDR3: TGTGCCAGCAGCTTAGATCCGGGGACGGATACGCAGTATTTT. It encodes CASSLDPGTDTQYF. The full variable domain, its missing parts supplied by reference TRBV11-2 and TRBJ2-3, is EAGVAQSPRYKIIEKRQSVAFWCNPISGHATLYWYQQILGQGPKLLIQFQNNGVVDDSQLPKDRFSAERLKGVDSTLKIQPAKLEDSAVYLCASSLDPGTDTQYFGPGTRLTVL.

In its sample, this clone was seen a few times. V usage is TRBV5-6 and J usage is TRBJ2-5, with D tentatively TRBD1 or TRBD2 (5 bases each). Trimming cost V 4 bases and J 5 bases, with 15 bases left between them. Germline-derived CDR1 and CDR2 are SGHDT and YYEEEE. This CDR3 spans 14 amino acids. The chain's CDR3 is CASSRGPSAETQYF. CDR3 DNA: TGTGCCAGCAGCAGGGGACCTTCCGCGGAGACCCAGTACTTC. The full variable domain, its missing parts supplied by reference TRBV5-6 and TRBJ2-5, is DAGVTQSPTHLIKTRGQQVTLRCSPKSGHDTVSWYQQALGQGPQFIFQYYEEEERQRGNFPDRFSGHQFPNYSSELNVNALLLGDSALYLCASSRGPSAETQYFGPGTRLLVL.

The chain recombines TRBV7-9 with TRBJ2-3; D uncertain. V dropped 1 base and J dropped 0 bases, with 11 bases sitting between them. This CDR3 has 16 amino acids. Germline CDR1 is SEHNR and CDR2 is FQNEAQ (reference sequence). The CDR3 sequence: CASSLGVRASTDTQYF. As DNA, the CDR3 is TGTGCCAGCAGCTTAGGCGTCCGGGCGAGCACAGATACGCAGTATTTT. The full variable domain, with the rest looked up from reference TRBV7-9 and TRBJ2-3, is DTGVSQNPRHKITKRGQNVTFRCDPISEHNRLYWYRQTLGQGPEFLTYFQNEAQLEKSRLLSDRFSAERPKGSFSTLEIQRTEQGDSAMYLCASSLGVRASTDTQYFGPGTRLTVL.

CDR3 in amino acids: CASRDAQAGANVLTF. CDR3 nucleotides: TGTGCCAGCAGGGACGCCCAGGCTGGGGCCAACGTCCTGACTTTC. The chain combines TRBV6-1 with TRBJ2-6; D call uncertain. The CDR3 has 15 residues. V was cut by 6 bases and J by 2 bases, with 11 bases left in between. Germline V lookup: CDR1 MNHNS, CDR2 SASEGT.